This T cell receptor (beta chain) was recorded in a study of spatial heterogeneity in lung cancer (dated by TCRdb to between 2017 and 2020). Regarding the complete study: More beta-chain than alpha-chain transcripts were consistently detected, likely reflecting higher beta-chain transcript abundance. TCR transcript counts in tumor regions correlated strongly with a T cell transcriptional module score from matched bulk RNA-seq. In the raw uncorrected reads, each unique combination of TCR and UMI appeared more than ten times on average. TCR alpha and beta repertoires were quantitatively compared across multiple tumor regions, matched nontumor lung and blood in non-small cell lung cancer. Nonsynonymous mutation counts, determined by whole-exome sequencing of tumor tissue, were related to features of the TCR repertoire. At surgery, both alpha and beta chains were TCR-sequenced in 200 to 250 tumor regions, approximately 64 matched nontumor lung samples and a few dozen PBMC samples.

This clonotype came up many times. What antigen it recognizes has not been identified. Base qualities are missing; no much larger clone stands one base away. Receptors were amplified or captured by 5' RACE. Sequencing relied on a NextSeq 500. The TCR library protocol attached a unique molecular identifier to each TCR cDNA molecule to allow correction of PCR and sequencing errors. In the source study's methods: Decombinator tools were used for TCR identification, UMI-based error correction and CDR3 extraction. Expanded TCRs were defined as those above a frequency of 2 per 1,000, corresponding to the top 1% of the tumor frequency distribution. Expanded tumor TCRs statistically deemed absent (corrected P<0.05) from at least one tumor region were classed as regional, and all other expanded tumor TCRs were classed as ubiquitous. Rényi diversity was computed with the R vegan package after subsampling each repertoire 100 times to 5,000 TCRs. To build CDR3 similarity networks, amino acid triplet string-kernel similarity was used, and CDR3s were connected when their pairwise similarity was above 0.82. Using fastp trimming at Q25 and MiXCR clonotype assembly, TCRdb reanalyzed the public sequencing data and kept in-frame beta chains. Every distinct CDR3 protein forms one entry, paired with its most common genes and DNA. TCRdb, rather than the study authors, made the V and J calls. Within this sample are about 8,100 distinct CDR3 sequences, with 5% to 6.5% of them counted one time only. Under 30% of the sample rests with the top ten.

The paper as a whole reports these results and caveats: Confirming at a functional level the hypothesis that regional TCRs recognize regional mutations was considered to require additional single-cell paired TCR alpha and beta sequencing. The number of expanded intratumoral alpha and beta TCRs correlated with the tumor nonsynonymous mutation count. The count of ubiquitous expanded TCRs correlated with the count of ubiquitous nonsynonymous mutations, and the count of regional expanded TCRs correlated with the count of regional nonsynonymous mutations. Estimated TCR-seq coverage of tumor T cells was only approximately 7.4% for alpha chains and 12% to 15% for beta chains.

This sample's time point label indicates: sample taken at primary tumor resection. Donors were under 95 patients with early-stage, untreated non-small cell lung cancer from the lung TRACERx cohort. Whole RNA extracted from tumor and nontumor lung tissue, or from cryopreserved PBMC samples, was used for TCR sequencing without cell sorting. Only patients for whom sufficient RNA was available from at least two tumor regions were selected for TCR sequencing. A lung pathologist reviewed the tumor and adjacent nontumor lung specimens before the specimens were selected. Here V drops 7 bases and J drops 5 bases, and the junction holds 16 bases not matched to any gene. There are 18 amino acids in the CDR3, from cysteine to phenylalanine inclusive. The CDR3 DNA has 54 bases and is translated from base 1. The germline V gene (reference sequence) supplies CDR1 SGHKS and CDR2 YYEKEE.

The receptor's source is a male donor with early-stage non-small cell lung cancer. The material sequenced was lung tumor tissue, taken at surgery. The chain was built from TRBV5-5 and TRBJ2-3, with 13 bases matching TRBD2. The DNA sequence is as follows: TGTGCCAGCGTGCCAGGGAGGTTTGGACTAGCGGGAGTAGATACGCAGTATTTT. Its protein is CASVPGRFGLAGVDTQYF. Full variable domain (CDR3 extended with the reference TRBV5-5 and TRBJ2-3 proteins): DAGVTQSPTHLIKTRGQQVTLRCSPISGHKSVSWYQQVLGQGPQFIFQYYEKEERGRGNFPDRFSARQFPNYSSELNVNALLLGDSALYLCASVPGRFGLAGVDTQYFGPGTRLTVL.